Presented here are 22 T cell receptor beta chains from one specimen sequenced in a study of STAT5B mutations in CD4+ large granular lymphocyte leukemia. Profiled with immunoSEQ multiplex PCR; TCRdb holds only in-frame clones, not every one. The repertoire holds 35,000 or so clones, with about 87% as singletons. The sequenced sample was CD4+ T cells from blood buffy coats. Receptors originate from a human donor in good health.

The V and J genes are TRBV5-4 and TRBJ2-1, with a tentative D call TRBD2 (5 bases). Per germline, CDR1 SGHNT and CDR2 YYREEE (reference sequence). This CDR3 has 15 amino acids. Trimming took 0 bases from V and 0 from J, leaving 7 bases between them. The DNA for the CDR3 is TGTGCCAGCAGCTTGGCGGGGAGCTCCTACAATGAGCAGTTCTTC. It translates to CASSLAGSSYNEQFF. The entire variable domain, with the rest obtained from reference TRBV5-4 and TRBJ2-1, is as follows: ETGVTQSPTHLIKTRGQQVTLRCSSQSGHNTVSWYQQALGQGPQFIFQYYREEENGRGNFPPRFSGLQFPNYSSELNVNALELDDSALYLCASSLAGSSYNEQFFGPGTRLTVL.

This clone was seen a single time. The DNA for the CDR3 is TGTGCCAGCAGCAAAGTCACTTATCTTGCGGGCTACACCTTC. Translated, it gives CASSKVTYLAGYTF. The chain joins TRBV21-1 to TRBJ1-2. TRBV21-1 is annotated as a pseudogene. This CDR3 has 14 residues.

This chain links TRBV19 with TRBJ1-6; unclear D gene. Germline CDR1 LNHDA, CDR2 SQIVND (reference sequence). CDR3 size: 15 residues. The V end was cut by 4 bases, the J end by 4 bases, with 11 bases between. In nucleotides, the CDR3 is TGTGCCAGTAGTAGGAGGACGGATTATAATTCACCCCTCCACTTT. It specifies CASSRRTDYNSPLHF.

In its sample, this clone was seen once. The genes are TRBV4-3 and TRBJ1-1, with D possibly being TRBD1 (5 bases). V shed 1 base and J shed 0 bases, with 30 bases lying between them. This CDR3 region has 22 residues. Germline V gene sequence: CDR1 LGHNA, CDR2 YSLEER. CDR3 sequence: CASSQVWVWGGGGGRLNTEAFF. As DNA, the CDR3 is TGCGCCAGCAGCCAAGTTTGGGTTTGGGGGGGAGGTGGAGGACGATTGAACACTGAAGCTTTCTTT.

This clone occurred once. This chain links TRBV10-3 with TRBJ2-1, with 9 nucleotides matching TRBD2. The germline gives CDR1 ENHRY, CDR2 SYGVKD. The V and J ends lost 2 bases and 4 bases, in that order; junction bases with no gene match: 6. The CDR3 runs to 16 residues. CDR3 region: CAISEGLAGSYNEQFF. The CDR3 DNA is TGTGCCATCAGTGAGGGTCTAGCGGGGTCGTACAATGAGCAGTTCTTC.

This clone came up a few times. The J gene is TRBJ1-1, the V gene TRBV20-1; D is unclear. Germline V gene sequence: CDR1 DFQATT, CDR2 SNEGSKA (reference sequence). Deletions cut 7 bases from V and 7 bases from J, with 10 bases between. CDR3 size: 10 residues. Here the CDR3 reads CSVYDIEAFF. The CDR3 nucleotides are TGCAGTGTATACGACATTGAAGCTTTCTTT.

V is TRBV14 and J is TRBJ2-3; D may be TRBD1 (6 bases). The V gene's germline CDR1 is SGHDN and CDR2 FVKESK. This CDR3 spans 15 amino acids. Trimming took 4 bases from V and 0 from J, leaving 11 bases between them. This CDR3 reads CASSLGTTSTDTQYF. DNA of the CDR3: TGTGCCAGCAGCCTCGGGACAACTAGCACAGATACGCAGTATTTT. Variable domain in full (rest from reference TRBV14 and TRBJ2-3): EAGVTQFPSHSVIEKGQTVTLRCDPISGHDNLYWYRRVMGKEIKFLLHFVKESKQDESGMPNNRFLAERTGGTYSTLKVQPAELEDSGVYFCASSLGTTSTDTQYFGPGTRLTVL.

This clone was counted a single time. J is TRBJ2-7 and V is TRBV27; 11 positions agree with TRBD1. Germline V gives CDR1 MNHEY, CDR2 SMNVEV (reference sequence). The CDR3 consists of 13 residues. After removal of 3 bases from V and 6 bases from J, the junction contained 1 base not matched to a gene. The CDR3 protein is CASSFGTGGEQYF. The CDR3 region has the DNA TGTGCCAGCAGTTTCGGGACAGGGGGCGAGCAGTACTTC.

The sample holds one count of this clone. V usage is TRBV4-3 and J usage is TRBJ2-2; D tentatively fits TRBD1 or TRBD2 (7 bases each). The CDR3 extends over 15 amino acids. V lost 4 bases, J lost 6 bases, and 15 bases lay in between. Germline lookup yields CDR1 LGHNA and CDR2 YSLEER. The CDR3 reads CASSPRGGVAGELFF. DNA for the CDR3: TGCGCCAGCAGCCCCAGGGGGGGTGTGGCCGGGGAGCTGTTTTTT.

J is TRBJ1-1 and V is TRBV5-1, with no clear D. V shed 4 bases and J shed 1 base, with 11 bases lying between them. The germline gives CDR1 SGHRS, CDR2 YFSETQ. The CDR3 is 14 residues long. CDR3 residues: CASSKSQTNTEAFF. Here the CDR3 DNA reads TGCGCCAGCAGCAAATCACAGACGAACACTGAAGCTTTCTTT.

This clone was seen a few times. The chain joins TRBV18 to TRBJ2-3, with 10 bases fitting TRBD2. Germline lookup yields CDR1 KGHSH and CDR2 LQKENI. Trimming at V came to 6 bases and at J to 4 bases, leaving 7 bases not matched to a gene. CDR3 size: 15 residues. The CDR3 spells CASSPSGGAADTQYF. CDR3 coding DNA: TGTGCCAGCTCTCCAAGCGGGGGGGCAGCAGATACGCAGTATTTT.

This chain connects TRBV19 to TRBJ1-2, with 7 bases fitting TRBD1. Unmatched junction bases numbered 6, after V lost 7 bases and J lost 7 bases. The germline CDR1 and CDR2 sequences are LNHDA and SQIVND (reference sequence). The length of the CDR3 is 12 residues. CDR3 loop: CASTPQGGGYTF. In nucleotides, the CDR3 is TGTGCCAGTACCCCGCAGGGGGGTGGCTACACCTTC.

The chain carries TRBV5-1 and TRBJ1-2; TRBD1 matches 7 bases. V lost 0 bases to trimming and J lost 2 bases; unmatched junction nucleotides: 1. Germline CDR1 and CDR2: SGHRS and YFSETQ. The CDR3 loop spans 14 amino acids. CDR3 sequence: CASSLGDRNYGYTF. CDR3 bases: TGCGCCAGCAGCTTGGGGGACAGAAACTATGGCTACACCTTC.

This chain joins TRBV27 and TRBJ1-6; no firm D call. V was pared by 5 bases and J by 9 bases, with 23 bases between. Germline V gene data show CDR1 as MNHEY and CDR2 as SMNVEV (reference sequence). CDR3 size: 17 residues. CDR3 sequence reads: CASSLTPGPFSGSPLHF. CDR3 DNA: TGTGCCAGCAGTCTCACCCCTGGGCCCTTTAGCGGTTCACCCCTCCACTTT.

The chain couples TRBV27 to TRBJ1-5, with D unresolved. The CDR3 has 13 residues. Per germline, CDR1 MNHEY and CDR2 SMNVEV (reference sequence). Trimming left V 8 bases short and J 1 base short, with 9 bases between. The CDR3 DNA reads TGTGCCAGCTCCCGGCAGAGCAATCAGCCCCAGCATTTT. Translation: CASSRQSNQPQHF.

This clone was observed a few times. V is TRBV14 and J is TRBJ1-2, with D perhaps matching TRBD1 (6 bases). The CDR3 has 15 amino acids. Germline V lookup: CDR1 SGHDN, CDR2 FVKESK. V was pared by 3 bases and J by 4 bases, with 15 bases between. Here the CDR3 reads CASSQRAGAAYGYTF. In DNA, the CDR3 is TGTGCCAGCAGCCAGCGGGCAGGGGCGGCCTATGGCTACACCTTC.

V is TRBV4-3 and J is TRBJ1-2; perhaps TRBD1 as D (5 bases). Germline V CDR1 and CDR2: LGHNA, YSLEER. The CDR3 totals 12 residues. Trimming left V 0 bases short and J 13 bases short, with 12 bases between. The CDR3 is CASSQDWGKCTF. CDR3 DNA sequence: TGCGCCAGCAGCCAAGATTGGGGGAAATGCACCTTC.

This rearrangement joins TRBV7-6 to TRBJ1-2; 7 positions agree with TRBD1. The CDR3 sequence is 14 residues long. Trimming took 1 base from V and 7 from J; bases not matched to a gene: 6. Germline-derived CDR1 and CDR2 are SGHVS and FNYEAQ. Here the CDR3 DNA reads TGTGCCAGCAGCTTAGAACAGGGGTATTCTGGCTACACCTTC. This gives the protein CASSLEQGYSGYTF.

Comment on this clone: In the same sample, other DNA sequences code for this CDR3. The chain links TRBV7-8 to TRBJ2-7; 7 positions match TRBD1. Germline V gene lookup returns CDR1 SGHVS and CDR2 FQNEAQ. CDR3 size: 13 residues. With 4 bases clipped from V and 4 bases from J, the junction kept 4 bases outside the gene matches. This CDR3 is CASSWDRNYEQYF. CDR3 DNA: TGTGCCAGCAGCTGGGACAGAAATTACGAGCAGTACTTC.

The chain links TRBV27 to TRBJ1-3; D might be TRBD1 (6 bases). V was cut by 3 bases and J by 4 bases, with 7 bases left in between. Germline assignment: CDR1 MNHEY and CDR2 SMNVEV (reference sequence). This CDR3 contains 13 residues. For the CDR3, the DNA is TGTGCCAGCAGTTTTAGGGGGGGAAACACCATATATTTT. Protein: CASSFRGGNTIYF.

The chain carries TRBV4-3 and TRBJ2-6; D may match TRBD1 or TRBD2 (6 bases each). CDR3 length: 17 amino acids. Germline V gives CDR1 LGHNA, CDR2 YSLEER. V was shortened by 4 bases and J by 0 bases, with 13 bases between the two germline ends. The CDR3 here is CASSPTGAVSGANVLTF. The CDR3 DNA reads TGCGCCAGCAGCCCGACGGGGGCCGTCTCTGGGGCCAACGTCCTGACTTTC.

The chain couples TRBV5-4 to TRBJ2-1; 9 nucleotides agree with TRBD2. The germline V gene has CDR1 SGHNT and CDR2 YYREEE (reference sequence). V gave up 0 bases and J gave up 10 bases; unmatched junction bases: 11. CDR3 length: 16 amino acids. The CDR3, as DNA: TGTGCCAGCAGCTTGGTGGGACGAGCGGGAGGCCGCGAGCAGTTCTTC. Translation: CASSLVGRAGGREQFF.